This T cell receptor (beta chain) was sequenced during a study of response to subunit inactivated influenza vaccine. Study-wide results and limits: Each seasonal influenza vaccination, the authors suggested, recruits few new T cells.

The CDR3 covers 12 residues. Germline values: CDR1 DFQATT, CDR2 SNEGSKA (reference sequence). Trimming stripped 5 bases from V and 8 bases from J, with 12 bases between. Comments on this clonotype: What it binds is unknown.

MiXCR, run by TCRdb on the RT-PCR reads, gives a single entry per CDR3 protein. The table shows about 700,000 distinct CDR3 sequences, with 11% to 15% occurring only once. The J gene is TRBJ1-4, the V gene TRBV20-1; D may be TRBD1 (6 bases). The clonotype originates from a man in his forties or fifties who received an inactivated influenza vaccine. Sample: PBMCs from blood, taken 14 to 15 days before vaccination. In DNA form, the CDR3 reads TGCAGTGCTGGCCGGGACACAGAAAAACTGTTTTTT. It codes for CSAGRDTEKLFF.